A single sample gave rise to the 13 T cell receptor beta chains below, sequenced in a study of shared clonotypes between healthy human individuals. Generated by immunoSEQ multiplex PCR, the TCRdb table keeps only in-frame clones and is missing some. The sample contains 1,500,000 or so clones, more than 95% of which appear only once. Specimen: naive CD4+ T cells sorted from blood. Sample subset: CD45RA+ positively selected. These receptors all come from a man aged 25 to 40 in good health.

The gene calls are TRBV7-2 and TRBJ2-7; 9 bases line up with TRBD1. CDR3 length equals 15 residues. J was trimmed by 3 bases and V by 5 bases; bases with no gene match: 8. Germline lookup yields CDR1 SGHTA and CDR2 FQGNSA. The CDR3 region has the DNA TGTGCCAGCAGCCCCGGGACAGGGTCTTACTACGAGCAGTACTTC. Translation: CASSPGTGSYYEQYF.

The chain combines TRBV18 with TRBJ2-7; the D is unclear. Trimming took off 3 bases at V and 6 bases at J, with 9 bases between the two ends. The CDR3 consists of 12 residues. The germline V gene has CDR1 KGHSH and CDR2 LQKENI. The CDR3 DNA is TGTGCCAGCTCACCGGAAGGGCGCGAGCAGTACTTC. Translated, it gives CASSPEGREQYF.

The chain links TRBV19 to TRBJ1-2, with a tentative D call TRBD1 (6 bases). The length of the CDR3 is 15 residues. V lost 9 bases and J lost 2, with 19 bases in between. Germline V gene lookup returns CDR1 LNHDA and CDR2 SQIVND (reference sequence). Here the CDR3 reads CASRGGRSGNYGYTF. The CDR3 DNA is TGTGCCAGCCGGGGGGGGCGGAGTGGGAACTATGGCTACACCTTC.

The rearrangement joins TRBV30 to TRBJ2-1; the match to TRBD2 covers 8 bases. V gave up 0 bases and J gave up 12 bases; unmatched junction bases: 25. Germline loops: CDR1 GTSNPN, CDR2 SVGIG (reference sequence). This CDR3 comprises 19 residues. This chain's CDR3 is CAWSVWRGLVSGSASGQFF. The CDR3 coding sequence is TGTGCCTGGAGTGTTTGGAGGGGATTAGTGAGCGGGAGCGCAAGTGGGCAGTTCTTC. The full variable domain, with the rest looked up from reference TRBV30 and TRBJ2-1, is SQTIHQWPATLVQPVGSPLSLECTVEGTSNPNLYWYRQAAGRGLQLLFYSVGIGQISSEVPQNLSASRPQDRQFILSSKKLLLSDSGFYLCAWSVWRGLVSGSASGQFFGPGTRLTVL.

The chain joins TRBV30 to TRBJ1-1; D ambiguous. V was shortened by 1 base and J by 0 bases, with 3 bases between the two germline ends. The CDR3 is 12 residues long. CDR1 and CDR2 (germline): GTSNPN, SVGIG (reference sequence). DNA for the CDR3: TGTGCCTGGAGTGAGATGAACACTGAAGCTTTCTTT. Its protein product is CAWSEMNTEAFF. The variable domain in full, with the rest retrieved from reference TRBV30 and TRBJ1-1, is SQTIHQWPATLVQPVGSPLSLECTVEGTSNPNLYWYRQAAGRGLQLLFYSVGIGQISSEVPQNLSASRPQDRQFILSSKKLLLSDSGFYLCAWSEMNTEAFFGQGTRLTVV.

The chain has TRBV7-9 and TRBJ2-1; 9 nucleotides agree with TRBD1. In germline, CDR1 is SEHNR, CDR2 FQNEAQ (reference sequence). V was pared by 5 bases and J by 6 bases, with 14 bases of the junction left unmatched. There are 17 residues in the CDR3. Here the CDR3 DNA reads TGTGCCAGCAGCCCAGATTTGGGACAGGGTCTACGCAATGAGCAGTTCTTC. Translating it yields CASSPDLGQGLRNEQFF.

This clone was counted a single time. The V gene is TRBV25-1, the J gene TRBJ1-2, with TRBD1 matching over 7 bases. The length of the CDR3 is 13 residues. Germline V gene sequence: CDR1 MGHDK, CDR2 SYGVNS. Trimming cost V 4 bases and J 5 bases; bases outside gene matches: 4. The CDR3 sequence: CASSGTGGYGYTF. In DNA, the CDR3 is TGTGCCAGCAGTGGGACAGGTGGGTATGGCTACACCTTC.

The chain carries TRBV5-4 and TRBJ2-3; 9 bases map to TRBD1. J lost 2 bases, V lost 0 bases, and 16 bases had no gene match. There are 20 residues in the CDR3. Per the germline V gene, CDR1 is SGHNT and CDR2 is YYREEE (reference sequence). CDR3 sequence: CASSLARSGRQGVPTDTQYF. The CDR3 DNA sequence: TGTGCCAGCAGCTTGGCCCGGTCCGGACGACAGGGGGTTCCCACAGATACGCAGTATTTT.

The CDR3: CASSSVAGFTGELFF. CDR3 nucleotides: TGCGCCAGCAGCTCGGTGGCAGGATTCACCGGGGAGCTGTTTTTT. The rearrangement links TRBV5-1 to TRBJ2-2; D is unresolved. The V gene's germline CDR1 is SGHRS and CDR2 YFSETQ. The CDR3 length is 15 residues. V lost 3 bases, J lost 4 bases, and 13 bases lay in between. The full variable domain, in which reference TRBV5-1 and TRBJ2-2 provide the parts outside the CDR3, is KAGVTQTPRYLIKTRGQQVTLSCSPISGHRSVSWYQQTPGQGLQFLFEYFSETQRNKGNFPGRFSGRQFSNSRSEMNVSTLELGDSALYLCASSSVAGFTGELFFGEGSRLTVL.

CDR3 DNA sequence: TGTGCCAGCAGTTTTAGGGCAGGGAACTATGGCTACACCTTC. It is translated as CASSFRAGNYGYTF. This chain connects TRBV27 to TRBJ1-2; tentatively, D is TRBD1 (5 bases). Germline CDR1 MNHEY, CDR2 SMNVEV (reference sequence). The CDR3 sequence is 14 residues long. Trimming removed 3 bases from V and 2 bases from J, with 10 bases in between.

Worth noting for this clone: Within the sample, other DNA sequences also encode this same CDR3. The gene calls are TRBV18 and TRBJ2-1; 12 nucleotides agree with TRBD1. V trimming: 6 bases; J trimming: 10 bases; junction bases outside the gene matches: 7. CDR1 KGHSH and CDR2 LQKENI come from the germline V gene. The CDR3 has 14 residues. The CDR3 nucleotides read TGTGCCAGCTCCCCGGGACAGGGGGCTAGGGAGCAGTTCTTC. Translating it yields CASSPGQGAREQFF.

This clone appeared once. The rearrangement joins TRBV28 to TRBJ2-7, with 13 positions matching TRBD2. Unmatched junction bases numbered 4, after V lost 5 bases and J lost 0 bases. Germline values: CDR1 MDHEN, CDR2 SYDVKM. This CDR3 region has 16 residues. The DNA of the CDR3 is TGTGCCAGCAGTACCTGGACTAGCGGGAGCTCCTACGAGCAGTACTTC. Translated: CASSTWTSGSSYEQYF.

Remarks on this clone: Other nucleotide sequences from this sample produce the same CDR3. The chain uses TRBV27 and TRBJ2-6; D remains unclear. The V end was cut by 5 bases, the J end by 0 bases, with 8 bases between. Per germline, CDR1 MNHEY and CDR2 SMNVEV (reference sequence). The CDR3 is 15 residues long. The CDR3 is CASSLSGSGANVLTF. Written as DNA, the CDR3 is TGTGCCAGCAGTCTGTCGGGCTCTGGGGCCAACGTCCTGACTTTC. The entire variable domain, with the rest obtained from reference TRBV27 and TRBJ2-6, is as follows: EAQVTQNPRYLITVTGKKLTVTCSQNMNHEYMSWYRQDPGLGLRQIYYSMNVEVTDKGDVPEGYKVSRKEKRNFPLILESPSPNQTSLYFCASSLSGSGANVLTFGAGSRLTVL.